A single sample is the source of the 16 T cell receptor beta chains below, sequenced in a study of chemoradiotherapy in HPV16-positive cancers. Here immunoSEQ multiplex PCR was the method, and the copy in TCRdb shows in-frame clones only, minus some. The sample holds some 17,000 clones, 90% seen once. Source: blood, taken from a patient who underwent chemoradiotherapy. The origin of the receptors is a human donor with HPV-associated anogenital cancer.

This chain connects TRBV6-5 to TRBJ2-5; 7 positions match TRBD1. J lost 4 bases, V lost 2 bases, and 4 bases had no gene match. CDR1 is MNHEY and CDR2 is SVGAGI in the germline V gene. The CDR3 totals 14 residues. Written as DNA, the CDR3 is TGTGCCAGCAGTTACACACAGGGGATAGAGACCCAGTACTTC. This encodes CASSYTQGIETQYF.

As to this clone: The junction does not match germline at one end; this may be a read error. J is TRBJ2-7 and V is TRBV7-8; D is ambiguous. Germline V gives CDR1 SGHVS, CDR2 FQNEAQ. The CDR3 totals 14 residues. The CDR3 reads CASSPDVIQTALGF. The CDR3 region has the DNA TGTGCCAGCAGCCCCGACGTAATACAAACGGCGCTAGGATTC.

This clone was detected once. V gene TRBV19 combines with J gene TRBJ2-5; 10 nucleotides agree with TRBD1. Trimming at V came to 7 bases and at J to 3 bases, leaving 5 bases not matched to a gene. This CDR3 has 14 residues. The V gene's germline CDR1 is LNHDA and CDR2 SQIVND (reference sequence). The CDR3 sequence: CASKRTGGEETQYF. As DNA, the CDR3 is TGTGCCAGTAAGCGGACAGGGGGGGAAGAGACCCAGTACTTC.

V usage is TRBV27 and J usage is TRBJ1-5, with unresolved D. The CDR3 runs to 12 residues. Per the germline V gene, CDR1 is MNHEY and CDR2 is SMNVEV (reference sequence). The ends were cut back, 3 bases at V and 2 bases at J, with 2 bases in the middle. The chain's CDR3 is CASSFGNQPQHF. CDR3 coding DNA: TGTGCCAGCAGTTTTGGCAATCAGCCCCAGCATTTT.

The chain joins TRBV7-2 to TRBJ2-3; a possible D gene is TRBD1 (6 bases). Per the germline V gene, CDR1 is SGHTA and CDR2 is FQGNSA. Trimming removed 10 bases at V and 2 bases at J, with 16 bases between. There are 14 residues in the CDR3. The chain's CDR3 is CATKLGAPTDTQYF. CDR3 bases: TGTGCCACTAAGTTGGGGGCCCCCACAGATACGCAGTATTTT.

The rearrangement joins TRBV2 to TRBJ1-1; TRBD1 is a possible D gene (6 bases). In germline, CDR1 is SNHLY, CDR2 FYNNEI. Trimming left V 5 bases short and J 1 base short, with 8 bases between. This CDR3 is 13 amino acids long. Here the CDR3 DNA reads TGTGCCAGCAGTTGGGGACAGAACACTGAAGCTTTCTTT. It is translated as CASSWGQNTEAFF.

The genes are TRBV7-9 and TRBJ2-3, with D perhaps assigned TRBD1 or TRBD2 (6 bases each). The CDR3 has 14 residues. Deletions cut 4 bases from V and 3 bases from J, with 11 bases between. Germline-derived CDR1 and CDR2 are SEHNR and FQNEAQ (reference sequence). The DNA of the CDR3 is TGTGCCAGCAGCTCTCCGGGGGCTACAGATACGCAGTATTTT. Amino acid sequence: CASSSPGATDTQYF.

The CDR3 DNA sequence: TGTGCCAGCAGTTCGGACAGATCTTACACTGAAGCTTTCTTT. Its translation: CASSSDRSYTEAFF. This chain joins TRBV27 and TRBJ1-1; possible D gene TRBD1, 6 bases. The CDR3 is 14 residues long. V gave up 4 bases and J gave up 3 bases, with 12 bases separating them. Germline loops: CDR1 MNHEY, CDR2 SMNVEV (reference sequence).

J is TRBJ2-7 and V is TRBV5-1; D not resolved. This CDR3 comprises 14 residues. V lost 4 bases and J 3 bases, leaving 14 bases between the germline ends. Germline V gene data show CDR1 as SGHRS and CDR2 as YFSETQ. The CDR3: CASSPVQANYEQYV. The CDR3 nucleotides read TGCGCCAGCAGCCCCGTGCAGGCGAACTACGAGCAGTACGTC.

Written as DNA, the CDR3 is TGTGCCACCAGCAGATCCTCAGGGGCGATGTACCAAGAGACCCAGTACTTC. Translating it yields CATSRSSGAMYQETQYF. The chain links TRBV15 to TRBJ2-5; a weak D match, TRBD1 (6 bases). This CDR3 has 17 amino acids. The V gene lost 2 bases and the J gene lost 0 bases, with 16 bases spanning the gap. Germline CDR1 LNHNV, CDR2 YYDKDF (reference sequence).

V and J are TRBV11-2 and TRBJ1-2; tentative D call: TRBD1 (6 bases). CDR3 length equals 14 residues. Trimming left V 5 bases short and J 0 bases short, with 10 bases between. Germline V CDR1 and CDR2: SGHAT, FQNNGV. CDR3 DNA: TGTGCCAGCAGCCGGGGGCTAGCTAACTATGGCTACACCTTC. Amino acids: CASSRGLANYGYTF. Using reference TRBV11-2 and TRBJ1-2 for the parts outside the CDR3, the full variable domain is EAGVAQSPRYKIIEKRQSVAFWCNPISGHATLYWYQQILGQGPKLLIQFQNNGVVDDSQLPKDRFSAERLKGVDSTLKIQPAKLEDSAVYLCASSRGLANYGYTFGSGTRLTVV.

The CDR3 DNA reads TGTGCCAGCAGAATTAGCGGGGGTGACGGGGAGCTGTTTTTT. Translated: CASRISGGDGELFF. The gene calls are TRBV27 and TRBJ2-2; the match to TRBD2 covers 9 bases. V gave up 6 bases and J gave up 7 bases; unmatched junction bases: 6. This CDR3 is built from 14 residues. Germline CDR1 and CDR2: MNHEY and SMNVEV (reference sequence).

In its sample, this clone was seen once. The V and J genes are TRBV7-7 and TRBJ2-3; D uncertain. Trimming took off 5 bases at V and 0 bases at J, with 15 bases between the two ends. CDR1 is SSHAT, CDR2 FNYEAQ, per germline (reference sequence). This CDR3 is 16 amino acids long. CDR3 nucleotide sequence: TGTGCCAGCAGCCCCCGGGCAGCCCTTAGCACAGATACGCAGTATTTT. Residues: CASSPRAALSTDTQYF.

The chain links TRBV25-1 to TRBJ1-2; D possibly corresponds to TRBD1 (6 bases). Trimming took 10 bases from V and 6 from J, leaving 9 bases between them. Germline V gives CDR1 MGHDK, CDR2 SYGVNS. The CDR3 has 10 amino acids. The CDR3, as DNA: TGTGCCACCTACAGGGATGGCTACACCTTC. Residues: CATYRDGYTF.

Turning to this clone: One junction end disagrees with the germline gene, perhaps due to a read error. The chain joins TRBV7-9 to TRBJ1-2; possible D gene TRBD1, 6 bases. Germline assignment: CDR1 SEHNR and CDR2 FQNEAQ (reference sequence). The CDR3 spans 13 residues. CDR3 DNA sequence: TGTGCCAGCAGCGTAGCCGGGACAAACGGCTACACCTTC. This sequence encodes CASSVAGTNGYTF.

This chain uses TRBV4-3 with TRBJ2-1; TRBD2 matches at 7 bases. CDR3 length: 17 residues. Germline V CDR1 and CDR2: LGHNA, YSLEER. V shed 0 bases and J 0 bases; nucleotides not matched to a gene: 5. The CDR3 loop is CASSQDQTSLSYNEQFF. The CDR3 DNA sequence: TGCGCCAGCAGCCAAGATCAGACTAGCCTCTCCTACAATGAGCAGTTCTTC.